This TCR beta chain derives from a study of T cell repertoires in cytomegalovirus infection. Per germline, CDR1 SGHTA and CDR2 FQGTGA. CDR3 size: 13 residues. V was shortened by 4 bases and J by 5 bases, with 11 bases between the two germline ends. Study outcomes and limitations: Frequencies of public TCR beta families were cumulated, and this identified carriers of CMV plus the relevant HLA. HLA-C-restricted CMV-specific TCR beta clonotypes prevailed in the ex vivo response.

TCRdb reanalysed the reads using MiXCR and keeps one entry per CDR3 protein. Of 700,000 to 950,000 distinct CDR3 sequences in the sample, approximately 32% were seen once. In its sample, this clonotype was seen many times. Its cognate antigen is unknown. The starting material was cultured CD8+ T cells from PBMCs, obtained from culture after CMV antigen stimulation. V usage is TRBV7-3 and J usage is TRBJ2-5, with D perhaps matching TRBD1 (5 bases). The TCR comes from a human donor in good health (CMV status not recorded). Some clones in this sample may be carry-over from other donors' samples. DNA of the CDR3: TGTGCCAGCAGCTCAGGGTACCGGGAGACCCAGTACTTC. Its translation: CASSSGYRETQYF.